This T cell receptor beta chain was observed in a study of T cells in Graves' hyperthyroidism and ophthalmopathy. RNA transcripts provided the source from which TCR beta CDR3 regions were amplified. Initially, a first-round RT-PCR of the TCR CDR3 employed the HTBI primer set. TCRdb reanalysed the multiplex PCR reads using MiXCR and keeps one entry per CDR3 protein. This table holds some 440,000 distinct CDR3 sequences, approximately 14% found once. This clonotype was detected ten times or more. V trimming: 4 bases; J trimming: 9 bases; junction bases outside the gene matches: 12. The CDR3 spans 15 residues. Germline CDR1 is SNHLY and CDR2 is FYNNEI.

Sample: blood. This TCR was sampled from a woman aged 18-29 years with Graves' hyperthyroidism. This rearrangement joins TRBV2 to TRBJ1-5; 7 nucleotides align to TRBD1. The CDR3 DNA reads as TGTGCCAGCAGTGTGGAACAGGGGCTGATCCTGCCCCAGCATTTT. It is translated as CASSVEQGLILPQHF.